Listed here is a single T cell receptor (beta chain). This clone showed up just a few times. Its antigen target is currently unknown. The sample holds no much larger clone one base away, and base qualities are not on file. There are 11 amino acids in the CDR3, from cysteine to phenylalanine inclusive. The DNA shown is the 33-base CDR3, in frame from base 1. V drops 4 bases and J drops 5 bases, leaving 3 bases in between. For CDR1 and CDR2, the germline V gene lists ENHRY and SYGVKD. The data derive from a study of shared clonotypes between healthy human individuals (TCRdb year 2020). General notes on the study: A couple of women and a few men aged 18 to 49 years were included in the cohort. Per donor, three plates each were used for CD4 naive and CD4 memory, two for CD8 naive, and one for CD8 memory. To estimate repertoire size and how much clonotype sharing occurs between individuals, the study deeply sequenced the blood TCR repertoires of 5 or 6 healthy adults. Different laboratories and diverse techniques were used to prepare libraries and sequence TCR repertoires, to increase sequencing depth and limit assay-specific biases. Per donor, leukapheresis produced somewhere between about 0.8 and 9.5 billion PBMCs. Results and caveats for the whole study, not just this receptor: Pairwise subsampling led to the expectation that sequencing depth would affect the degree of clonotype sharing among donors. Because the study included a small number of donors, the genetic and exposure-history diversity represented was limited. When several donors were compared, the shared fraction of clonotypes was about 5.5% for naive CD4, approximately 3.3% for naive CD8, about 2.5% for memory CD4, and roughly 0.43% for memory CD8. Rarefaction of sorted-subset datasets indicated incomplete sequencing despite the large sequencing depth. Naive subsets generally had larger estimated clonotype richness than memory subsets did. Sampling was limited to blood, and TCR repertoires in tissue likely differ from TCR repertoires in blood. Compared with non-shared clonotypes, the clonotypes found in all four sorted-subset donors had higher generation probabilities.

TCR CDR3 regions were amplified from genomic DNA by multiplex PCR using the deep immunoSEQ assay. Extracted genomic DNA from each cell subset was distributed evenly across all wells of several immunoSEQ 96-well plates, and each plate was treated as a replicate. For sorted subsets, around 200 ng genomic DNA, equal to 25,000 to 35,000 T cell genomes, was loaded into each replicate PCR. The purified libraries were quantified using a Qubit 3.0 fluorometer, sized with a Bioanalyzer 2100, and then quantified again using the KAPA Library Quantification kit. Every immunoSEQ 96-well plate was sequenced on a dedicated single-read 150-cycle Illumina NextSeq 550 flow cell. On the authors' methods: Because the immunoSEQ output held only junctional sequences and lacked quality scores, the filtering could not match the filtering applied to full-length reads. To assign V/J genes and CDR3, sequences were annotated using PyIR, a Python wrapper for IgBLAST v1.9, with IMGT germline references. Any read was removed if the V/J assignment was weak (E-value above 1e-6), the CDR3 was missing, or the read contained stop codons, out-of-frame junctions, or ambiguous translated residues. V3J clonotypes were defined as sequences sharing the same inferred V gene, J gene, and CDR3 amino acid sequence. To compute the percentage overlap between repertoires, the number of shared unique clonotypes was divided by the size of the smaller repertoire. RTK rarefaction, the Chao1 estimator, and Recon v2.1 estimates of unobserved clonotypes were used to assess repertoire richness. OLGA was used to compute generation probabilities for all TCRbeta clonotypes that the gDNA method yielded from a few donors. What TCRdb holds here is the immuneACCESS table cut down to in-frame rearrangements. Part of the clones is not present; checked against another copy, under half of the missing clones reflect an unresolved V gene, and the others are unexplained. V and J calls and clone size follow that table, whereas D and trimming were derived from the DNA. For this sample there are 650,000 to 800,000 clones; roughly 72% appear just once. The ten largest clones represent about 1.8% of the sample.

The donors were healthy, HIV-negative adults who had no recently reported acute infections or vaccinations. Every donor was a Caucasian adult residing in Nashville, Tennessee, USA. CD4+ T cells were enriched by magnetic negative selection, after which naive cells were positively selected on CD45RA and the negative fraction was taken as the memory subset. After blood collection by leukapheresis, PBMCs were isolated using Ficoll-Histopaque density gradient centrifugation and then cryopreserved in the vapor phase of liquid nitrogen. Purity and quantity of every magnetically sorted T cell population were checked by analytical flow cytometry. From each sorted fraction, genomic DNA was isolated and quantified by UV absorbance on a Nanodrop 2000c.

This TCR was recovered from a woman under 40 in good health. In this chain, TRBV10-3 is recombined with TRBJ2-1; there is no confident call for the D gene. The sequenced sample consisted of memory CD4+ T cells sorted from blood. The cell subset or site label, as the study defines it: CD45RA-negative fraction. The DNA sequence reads TGTGCCATCAGTGTCCACAATGAGCAGTTCTTC. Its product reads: CAISVHNEQFF.